The 19 T cell receptor beta chains below were found in one sample sequenced in a study of blood T cell repertoires in COVID-19. TCRdb's table, derived via immunoSEQ multiplex PCR, lists solely in-frame clones and lacks some. The sample contains 65,000 to 95,000 clones, roughly 80% of which appear only once. The sequenced sample was peripheral blood. The source is a man of 80 years or more with active or convalescent COVID-19.

V and J are TRBV18 and TRBJ2-7; D perhaps matches TRBD2 (5 bases). V shed 5 bases and J shed 3 bases, with 11 bases lying between them. From germline, CDR1 is KGHSH and CDR2 LQKENI. CDR3 length: 13 residues. CDR3 amino acids: CASSVDYNYEQYV. The CDR3 DNA is TGTGCCAGCTCAGTCGACTACAACTACGAGCAGTACGTC.

V usage is TRBV5-4 and J usage is TRBJ2-7, with D possibly TRBD1 on 6 matching bases. The V gene lost 4 bases and the J gene lost 4 bases, with 15 bases spanning the gap. The CDR3 spans 14 residues. Per germline, CDR1 SGHNT and CDR2 YYREEE (reference sequence). The CDR3 is CASSPRQGSYEQYV. The CDR3 DNA sequence: TGTGCCAGCAGCCCCAGGCAGGGGAGTTACGAGCAGTACGTC.

This chain connects TRBV11-3 to TRBJ1-1, with 10 nucleotides matching TRBD1. Germline V lookup: CDR1 SGHNT, CDR2 YENEEA. This CDR3 has 15 residues. V shed 4 bases and J 10 bases; nucleotides not matched to a gene: 12. Here the CDR3 reads CASSSGTGDMVRAFF. In nucleotides, the CDR3 is TGTGCCAGCAGCTCGGGGACAGGGGATATGGTTCGAGCTTTCTTT. The whole variable domain, filled in from reference TRBV11-3 and TRBJ1-1, reads EAGVVQSPRYKIIEKKQPVAFWCNPISGHNTLYWYLQNLGQGPELLIRYENEEAVDDSQLPKDRFSAERLKGVDSTLKIQPAELGDSAVYLCASSSGTGDMVRAFFGQGTRLTVV.

V usage is TRBV7-9 and J usage is TRBJ1-5; 9 positions match TRBD1. Germline V gene sequence: CDR1 SEHNR, CDR2 FQNEAQ (reference sequence). The ends lost 5 bases at V and 7 bases at J; junction bases unmatched: 6. The CDR3 is made up of 14 amino acids. CDR3 in DNA: TGTGCCAGCAGCGGGGACAGGGTAGGACAGCCCCAGCATTTT. It encodes CASSGDRVGQPQHF.

The table lists this clone with a count of one. The genes are TRBV6-6 and TRBJ2-7, with 7 positions matching TRBD1. CDR1 and CDR2 from the germline V gene are MNHNY and SVGAGI (reference sequence). V shed 2 bases and J 2 bases; nucleotides not matched to a gene: 3. The CDR3 has 14 residues. CDR3 nucleotides: TGTGCCAGCAGTTACGGGGGACAGACCTACGAGCAGTACGTC. Protein product: CASSYGGQTYEQYV.

The chain links TRBV14 to TRBJ2-2; 8 nucleotides match TRBD1. This CDR3 is 15 amino acids long. Germline V lookup: CDR1 SGHDN, CDR2 FVKESK. The junction had 2 bases not matched to a gene; V was cut back by 4 bases and J by 1 base. This CDR3 reads CASSRGQGNTGELFF. CDR3 nucleotides: TGTGCCAGCAGCCGCGGACAGGGGAACACCGGGGAGCTGTTTTTT.

Within the sample, this clone is medium-sized. This rearrangement joins TRBV27 to TRBJ2-7, with D possibly matching TRBD1 (5 bases). The CDR3 is 13 residues long. V was shortened by 5 bases and J by 1 base, with 9 bases between the two germline ends. Germline lookup yields CDR1 MNHEY and CDR2 SMNVEV (reference sequence). CDR3 loop: CASSPGHSYEQYV. The CDR3 DNA reads as TGTGCCAGCAGTCCCGGACATTCCTACGAGCAGTACGTC.

This clone was counted only a few times. The chain employs TRBV11-2 and TRBJ2-1; 11 positions match TRBD2. This CDR3 region has 16 residues. The germline V gene encodes CDR1 SGHAT and CDR2 FQNNGV. V gave up 6 bases and J gave up 3 bases; unmatched junction bases: 7. The CDR3 sequence is CASRPTTSGGYNEQFF. In DNA, the CDR3 is TGTGCCAGCAGACCCACCACTAGCGGGGGCTACAATGAGCAGTTCTTC.

This rearrangement joins TRBV18 to TRBJ1-3, with D possibly TRBD1 on 5 matching bases. The CDR3 loop spans 16 amino acids. Per germline, CDR1 KGHSH and CDR2 LQKENI. Trimming pared 3 bases from V and 1 base from J, leaving 13 bases between. The CDR3 loop reads CASSPSSQGSGNTIYF. The DNA of the CDR3 is TGTGCCAGCTCACCTTCCAGCCAGGGATCTGGAAACACCATATATTTT.

The V and J genes are TRBV24-1 and TRBJ2-2, with D possibly TRBD2 on 5 matching bases. V was pared by 5 bases and J by 1 base, with 7 bases between. The germline V gene encodes CDR1 KGHDR and CDR2 SFDVKD. This CDR3 has 14 residues. DNA of the CDR3: TGTGCCACCAGTGGACGGGAGAACACCGGGGAGCTGTTTTTT. Encoded protein: CATSGRENTGELFF.

The chain has TRBV28 and TRBJ1-5, with unresolved D. The CDR3 is made up of 16 amino acids. Germline V gives CDR1 MDHEN, CDR2 SYDVKM. Trimming stripped 4 bases from V and 1 base from J, with 14 bases between. The CDR3 spells CASSSLATVSNQPQHF. The DNA of the CDR3 is TGTGCCAGCAGTTCCCTCGCAACGGTGAGCAATCAGCCCCAGCATTTT. The full variable domain, rest sourced from reference TRBV28 and TRBJ1-5, is DVKVTQSSRYLVKRTGEKVFLECVQDMDHENMFWYRQDPGLGLRLIYFSYDVKMKEKGDIPEGYSVSREKKERFSLILESASTNQTSMYLCASSSLATVSNQPQHFGDGTRLSIL.

This clone was seen just once. Written as DNA, the CDR3 is TGTGCCAGCAGCCGACAGTTGAACACTGAAGCTTTCTTT. Translated, it gives CASSRQLNTEAFF. The chain has TRBV12-3 or TRBV12-4 and TRBJ1-1, with D possibly matching TRBD1 (5 bases). V shed 6 bases and J shed 0 bases, with 8 bases lying between them. There are 13 residues in the CDR3.

V is TRBV4-2 and J is TRBJ2-2; 9 nucleotides agree with TRBD2. The CDR3 runs 18 residues. Germline assignment: CDR1 LGHNA and CDR2 YNFKEQ. V lost 0 bases to trimming and J lost 4 bases; unmatched junction nucleotides: 9. CDR3 residues: CASSQDWGGRARTGELFF. Written as DNA, the CDR3 is TGTGCCAGCAGCCAAGATTGGGGCGGGAGGGCCCGCACCGGGGAGCTGTTTTTT.

This clone was recorded only once. The V and J genes are TRBV5-4 and TRBJ2-3; D not certain. Trimming removed 4 bases from V and 2 bases from J, with 8 bases in between. Looked up from germline, CDR1 is SGHNT and CDR2 is YYREEE (reference sequence). The CDR3 has 13 amino acids. CDR3 residues: CASSKYNTDTQYF. The CDR3 DNA reads TGTGCCAGCAGCAAATACAACACAGATACGCAGTATTTT.

The CDR3 nucleotides read TGTGCCAGCAGCTTAGGTACAGCGGGATATAATGAGCAGTTCTTC. It encodes CASSLGTAGYNEQFF. The chain uses TRBV7-7 and TRBJ2-1; TRBD2 aligns across 7 bases. The germline CDR1 and CDR2 sequences are SSHAT and FNYEAQ (reference sequence). This CDR3 has 15 amino acids. V gave up 1 base and J gave up 7 bases; unmatched junction bases: 7.

V is TRBV18 and J is TRBJ2-7, with D perhaps TRBD1 (6 bases). V gave up 6 bases and J gave up 4 bases, with 10 bases separating them. The CDR3 contains 12 residues. Germline V lookup: CDR1 KGHSH, CDR2 LQKENI. Here the CDR3 reads CASSEQGYEQYV. The CDR3 bases are TGTGCCAGCTCGGAACAGGGATACGAGCAGTACGTC.

The chain is built from TRBV11-3 and TRBJ2-3, with a tentative D call TRBD2 (5 bases). Trimming cost V 0 bases and J 1 base, with 17 bases left between them. Germline values: CDR1 SGHNT, CDR2 YENEEA. The length of the CDR3 is 18 residues. CDR3 loop: CASSLDSRTGLGTDTQYF. In DNA form, the CDR3 reads TGTGCCAGCAGCTTAGATAGCCGGACTGGTCTCGGCACAGATACGCAGTATTTT.

The chain employs TRBV18 and TRBJ2-3; 7 positions agree with TRBD2. Per germline, CDR1 KGHSH and CDR2 LQKENI. CDR3 length equals 17 residues. The ends lost 8 bases at V and 1 base at J; junction bases unmatched: 15. CDR3 in amino acids: CASRERDPPRGTDTQYF. For the CDR3, the DNA is TGTGCCAGCCGCGAGCGGGATCCCCCCCGGGGCACAGATACGCAGTATTTT.

The chain has TRBV24-1 and TRBJ2-1; D is possibly TRBD1 (5 bases). CDR3 size: 14 residues. V was trimmed by 1 base and J by 12 bases, leaving 15 bases between them. CDR1 is KGHDR, CDR2 SFDVKD, per germline. CDR3 protein: CATSDFPTPQGQFF. For the CDR3, the DNA is TGTGCCACCAGTGATTTCCCGACCCCGCAGGGGCAGTTCTTC.